Listed below are T cell receptor beta chains from one sample, sequenced in a study of blood T cells in healthy people across ages. TCRdb passed the 5' RACE reads through MiXCR, listing each CDR3 protein once. The repertoire holds hundreds of thousands of distinct CDR3 sequences, with approximately 52% as singletons. The sample comprised blood. The receptors derive from a woman aged 80 or older in good health. The CDR3 runs from the conserved cysteine through the conserved F or W. Rows give clone size only sometimes, using once, few, many, or a class for an expanded clone.

j_call: TRBJ1-5
clone_size: NA
v_call: TRBV30
cdr3_aa: CAWSVRPDQPQHF

j_call: TRBJ2-1
clone_size: NA
v_call: TRBV4-2
cdr3_aa: CASSPTAGVDYNEQFF

j_call: TRBJ2-5
clone_size: NA
v_call: TRBV20-1
cdr3_aa: CSADQQETQYF

j_call: TRBJ2-5
clone_size: NA
v_call: TRBV19
cdr3_aa: CASTLGPGTGETQYF

j_call: NA
clone_size: NA
v_call: TRBV7-9
cdr3_aa: CASNLGTGDYNEQYF

j_call: TRBJ1-2
clone_size: many
v_call: TRBV18
cdr3_aa: CASSYGREDYGYTF

j_call: TRBJ2-5
clone_size: NA
v_call: TRBV29-1
cdr3_aa: CSANSGGKQETQYF

j_call: TRBJ2-7
clone_size: NA
v_call: TRBV9
cdr3_aa: CASSMSRVSTEQYF

j_call: TRBJ2-5
clone_size: NA
v_call: TRBV12-3/TRBV12-4
cdr3_aa: CASRTSGSNYNEQYF

j_call: TRBJ2-4
clone_size: many
v_call: TRBV9
cdr3_aa: CASSVKEGNIQYF

j_call: TRBJ2-1
clone_size: NA
v_call: TRBV10-3
cdr3_aa: CAISRGDEQFF

j_call: TRBJ2-1
clone_size: few
v_call: TRBV9
cdr3_aa: CASSVAAGTSGRALDNEQFF

j_call: TRBJ2-7
clone_size: NA
v_call: TRBV6-5
cdr3_aa: CASSYSHREAEQYF

j_call: TRBJ1-1
clone_size: many
v_call: TRBV7-2
cdr3_aa: CASRQNTEAFF

j_call: TRBJ2-1
clone_size: many
v_call: TRBV15
cdr3_aa: CATSREGGGEQFF

j_call: TRBJ1-2
clone_size: NA
v_call: TRBV12-3/TRBV12-4
cdr3_aa: CASKAYGYTF

j_call: TRBJ1-1
clone_size: NA
v_call: TRBV4-1
cdr3_aa: CASSHLQVARKNTEAFF

j_call: TRBJ1-2
clone_size: few
v_call: TRBV12-3/TRBV12-4
cdr3_aa: CASRPELHYGYTF

j_call: NA
clone_size: once
v_call: TRBV7-9
cdr3_aa: CASSFFIGQAQETQYF

j_call: TRBJ1-3
clone_size: NA
v_call: TRBV14
cdr3_aa: CASSQEGSRIRNTIYF

j_call: TRBJ2-1
clone_size: few
v_call: TRBV20-1
cdr3_aa: CSARDQGTLWGQFF

j_call: TRBJ2-5
clone_size: NA
v_call: TRBV7-7
cdr3_aa: CASSLSSGGQETQYF

j_call: TRBJ2-7
clone_size: NA
v_call: TRBV7-9
cdr3_aa: CASSFGDPPADEQYF

j_call: TRBJ1-2
clone_size: NA
v_call: TRBV7-2
cdr3_aa: CASSPSGGDYGYTF

j_call: TRBJ1-4
clone_size: many
v_call: TRBV18
cdr3_aa: CASSTYTGFTDEKLFF

j_call: TRBJ2-7
clone_size: once
v_call: TRBV7-2
cdr3_aa: CASSLGQMRPYEQYF

j_call: NA
clone_size: NA
v_call: TRBV4-1
cdr3_aa: CASSQEGGGFHEQYF

j_call: TRBJ1-5
clone_size: many
v_call: TRBV20-1
cdr3_aa: CSANTGYNQPQHF

j_call: TRBJ2-1
clone_size: NA
v_call: TRBV20-1
cdr3_aa: CSAKGNHNEQSF

j_call: TRBJ2-4
clone_size: many
v_call: TRBV7-2
cdr3_aa: CASSFEAQNIQYF

j_call: TRBJ2-7
clone_size: NA
v_call: TRBV5-5
cdr3_aa: CASSLEGRGETRYF

j_call: TRBJ2-7
clone_size: many
v_call: TRBV28
cdr3_aa: CASSLWEGGGSSYEQYF

j_call: TRBJ1-2
clone_size: many
v_call: TRBV5-1
cdr3_aa: CASSLEATYGYTF

j_call: TRBJ1-1
clone_size: once
v_call: TRBV4-3
cdr3_aa: CASSPGLENTEAFF

j_call: TRBJ2-1
clone_size: NA
v_call: TRBV10-3
cdr3_aa: CAISDSRASSGTEQFF

j_call: TRBJ1-5
clone_size: NA
v_call: TRBV7-3
cdr3_aa: CASSYWEGQTGMAQHF

j_call: TRBJ2-4
clone_size: once
v_call: TRBV4-3
cdr3_aa: CASSQEARAGVPDIQYF

j_call: TRBJ1-2
clone_size: few
v_call: TRBV25-1
cdr3_aa: CASSEQGWGYTF

j_call: NA
clone_size: NA
v_call: TRBV7-9
cdr3_aa: CASSPWTGVRGETQYF

j_call: TRBJ2-4
clone_size: NA
v_call: TRBV12-3/TRBV12-4
cdr3_aa: CAGSSTGLAKNIQYF

j_call: TRBJ2-5
clone_size: many
v_call: TRBV20-1
cdr3_aa: CSARPIAGVETQYF